This record concerns one T cell receptor (beta chain) sequence. The data are from a study of blood T cell repertoires in COVID-19. CDR3 length: 15 amino acids. Trimming removed 3 bases from V and 4 bases from J; junction bases left unmatched: 8. Germline V gene data show CDR1 as GTSNPN and CDR2 as SVGIG (reference sequence). Generated by immunoSEQ multiplex PCR, the TCRdb table keeps only in-frame clones and is missing some. Here the sample spans over 250,000 clones, 65% to 90% being singletons. The sequencing sample was made of peripheral blood. The chain is built from TRBV30 and TRBJ1-1; 10 bases match TRBD1. The sequence was obtained from a man between 50 and 59 years old with active or convalescent COVID-19. The CDR3 region has the DNA TGTGCCTGGAGGCCCGCCAGGACAGGGGGCACTGAAGCTTTCTTT. This sequence encodes CAWRPARTGGTEAFF.